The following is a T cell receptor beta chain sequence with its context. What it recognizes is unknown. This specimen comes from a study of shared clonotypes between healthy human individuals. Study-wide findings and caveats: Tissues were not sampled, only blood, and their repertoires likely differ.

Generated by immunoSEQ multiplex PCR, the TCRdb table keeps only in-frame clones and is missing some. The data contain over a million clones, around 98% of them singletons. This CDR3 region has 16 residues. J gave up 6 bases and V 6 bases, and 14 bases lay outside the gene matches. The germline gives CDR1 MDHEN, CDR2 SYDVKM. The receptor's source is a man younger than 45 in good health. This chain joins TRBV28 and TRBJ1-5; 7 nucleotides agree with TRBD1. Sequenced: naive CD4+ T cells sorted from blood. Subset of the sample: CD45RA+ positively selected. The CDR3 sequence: CASSRLGQGGGQPQHF. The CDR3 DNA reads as TGTGCCAGCAGCCGTCTTGGGCAGGGGGGAGGTCAGCCCCAGCATTTT.